Listed below are T cell receptor beta chains from one sample, sequenced in a study of blood T cell repertoires in COVID-19. The data were produced by immunoSEQ multiplex PCR, yet TCRdb's version contains in-frame clones alone and is incomplete. The table records 200,000 to 250,000 clones, around 88% of them present only once. The sample was peripheral blood. These receptors were collected from a man at least 80 years old with acute or convalescent COVID-19. The CDR3 runs from the conserved cysteine through the conserved F or W. D genes are given only for firm matches. Not every row has a clone size; where given, it reads once, few, many or a size class.

v_call,d_call,j_call,clone_size,cdr3_aa,cdr3_nt
TRBV15,.,TRBJ2-7,.,CATSTSPTVREQYF,TGTGCCACCAGCACTTCCCCCACGGTGCGCGAGCAGTACTTC
TRBV3-1/TRBV3-2,.,TRBJ1-1,.,CASSQQGTEAFF,TGTGCCAGCAGCCAACAGGGCACTGAAGCTTTCTTT
TRBV9,.,TRBJ1-1,.,CASSAQGSGTEAFF,TGTGCCAGCAGCGCCCAGGGTTCGGGCACTGAAGCTTTCTTT
TRBV6-5,.,TRBJ1-1,.,CATLKTGNTEAFF,TGTGCCACACTTAAGACGGGGAACACTGAAGCTTTCTTT
TRBV29-1,TRBD2,TRBJ2-1,.,CSAEGAAGGERSYNEQFF,TGCAGCGCCGAGGGGGCAGCGGGAGGCGAACGGTCCTACAATGAGCAGTTCTTC
TRBV19,.,TRBJ2-2,.,CASTETGNTGELFF,TGTGCCAGTACGGAGACAGGGAACACCGGGGAGCTGTTTTTT
TRBV3-1/TRBV3-2,.,TRBJ1-3,.,CASSQGAGFGNTIYF,TGTGCCAGCAGCCAAGGTGCGGGTTTTGGAAACACCATATATTTT
TRBV9,.,TRBJ2-7,once,CASSVADRIGEQYF,TGTGCCAGCAGCGTAGCTGACAGAATCGGCGAGCAGTACTTC
TRBV7-2,TRBD2,TRBJ2-5,.,CASSPTSPQETQYF,TGTGCCAGCAGCCCGACTAGCCCGCAAGAGACCCAGTACTTC
TRBV5-4,TRBD1,TRBJ2-3,.,CASSRDRDTQYF,TGTGCCAGCAGCCGGGACAGAGATACGCAGTATTTT
TRBV18,.,TRBJ1-2,.,CASSPQTEYGYTF,TGTGCCAGCTCACCGCAGACAGAATATGGCTACACCTTC
TRBV11-2,.,TRBJ2-2,.,CASSLRIRGTGELFF,TGTGCCAGCAGCTTACGTATCCGGGGCACCGGGGAGCTGTTTTTT
TRBV5-1,TRBD2,TRBJ2-7,.,CASSSGGEQYF,TGCGCCAGCAGCTCGGGGGGTGAGCAGTACTTC
TRBV19,.,TRBJ1-5,.,CASSIYSLTFNQPQHF,TGTGCCAGTAGTATCTACTCATTAACCTTTAATCAGCCCCAGCATTTT
TRBV19,TRBD1,TRBJ1-3,.,CASRGQGAFGAIYF,TGTGCCAGTAGGGGACAGGGGGCTTTTGGCGCCATATATTTT
TRBV19,.,TRBJ1-5,.,CASSADSPTQPQHF,TGTGCCAGTAGTGCTGACAGTCCCACACAGCCCCAGCATTTT
TRBV18,.,TRBJ1-1,few,CASSPSGGQKNTEAFF,TGTGCCAGCTCACCCTCGGGGGGACAAAAGAACACTGAAGCTTTCTTT
TRBV29-1,.,TRBJ2-5,once,CSVEDIGGPETQYF,TGCAGCGTTGAAGATATAGGGGGTCCAGAGACCCAGTACTTC
TRBV19,.,TRBJ1-2,.,CASSRLSGENGYTF,TGTGCCAGTAGTCGACTTAGTGGGGAGAATGGCTACACCTTC
TRBV28,TRBD1,TRBJ1-2,.,CASSSPQGASGYTF,TGTGCCAGCAGTTCTCCGCAGGGGGCCAGTGGCTACACCTTC